What follows is one TCR beta chain and its context. What it recognizes is unknown. The source of the sample is a study of CD8 T cells in ankylosing spondylitis. Study outcomes and limitations: Seemingly characteristic of ankylosing spondylitis blood was a TCR beta motif consisting of eight highly homologous variants.

V was pared by 6 bases and J by 3 bases, with 5 bases of the junction left unmatched. The CDR3 is 16 amino acids. In TCRdb, the 5' RACE reads were re-called with MiXCR into one record per CDR3 protein. The sample has approximately 140,000 distinct CDR3 sequences, around 45% seen once. What was sequenced was synovial fluid, either unsorted or a sorted T cell fraction (not recorded which). This sequence joins TRBV12-3 or TRBV12-4 and TRBJ2-1; 13 positions agree with TRBD2. This sequence was found in a male donor with ankylosing spondylitis. The CDR3 DNA reads TGTGCCAGCAGGCGGACTAGCGGGAGAAGCTACAATGAGCAGTTCTTC. Protein: CASRRTSGRSYNEQFF.